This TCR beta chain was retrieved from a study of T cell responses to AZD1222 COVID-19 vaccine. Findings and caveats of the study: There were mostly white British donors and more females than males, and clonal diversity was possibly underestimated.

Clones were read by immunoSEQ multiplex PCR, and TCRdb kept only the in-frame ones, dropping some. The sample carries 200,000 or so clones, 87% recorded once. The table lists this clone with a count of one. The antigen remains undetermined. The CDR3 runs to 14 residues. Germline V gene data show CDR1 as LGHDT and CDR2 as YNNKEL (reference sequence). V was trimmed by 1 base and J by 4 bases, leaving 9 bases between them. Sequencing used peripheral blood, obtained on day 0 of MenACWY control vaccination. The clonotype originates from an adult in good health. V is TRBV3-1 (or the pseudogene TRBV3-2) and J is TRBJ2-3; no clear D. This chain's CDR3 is CASSQGLPPDTQYF. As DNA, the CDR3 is TGTGCCAGCAGCCAAGGTCTCCCTCCAGATACGCAGTATTTT.